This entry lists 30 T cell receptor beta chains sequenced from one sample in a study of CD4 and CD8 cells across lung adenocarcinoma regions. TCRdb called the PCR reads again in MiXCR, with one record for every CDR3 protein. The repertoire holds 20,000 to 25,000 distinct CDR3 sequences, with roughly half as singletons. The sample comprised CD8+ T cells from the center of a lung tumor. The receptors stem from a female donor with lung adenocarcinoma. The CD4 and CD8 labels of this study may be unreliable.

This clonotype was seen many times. The CDR3 spells CASSLIRGDTQYF. In DNA, the CDR3 is TGTGCCAGCAGTCTCATTCGGGGAGACACGCAGTATTTT. V is TRBV14 and J is TRBJ2-3; maybe TRBD2 (5 bases). The CDR3 is 13 residues long. V lost 6 bases, J lost 9 bases, and 16 bases lay in between. CDR1 is SGHDN and CDR2 is FVKESK in the germline V gene.

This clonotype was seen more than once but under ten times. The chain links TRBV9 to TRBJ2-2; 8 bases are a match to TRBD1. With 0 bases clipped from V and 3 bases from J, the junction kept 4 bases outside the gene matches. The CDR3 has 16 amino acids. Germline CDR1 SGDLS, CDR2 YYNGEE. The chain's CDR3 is CASSVAQGADTGELFF. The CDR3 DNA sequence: TGTGCCAGCAGCGTAGCGCAGGGGGCCGACACCGGGGAGCTGTTTTTT.

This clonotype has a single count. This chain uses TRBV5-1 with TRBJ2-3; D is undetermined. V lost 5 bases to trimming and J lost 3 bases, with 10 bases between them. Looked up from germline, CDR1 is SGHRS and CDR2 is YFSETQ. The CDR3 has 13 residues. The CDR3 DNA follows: TGCGCCAGCAGTCGCCAACAGACAGATACGCAGTATTTT. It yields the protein CASSRQQTDTQYF.

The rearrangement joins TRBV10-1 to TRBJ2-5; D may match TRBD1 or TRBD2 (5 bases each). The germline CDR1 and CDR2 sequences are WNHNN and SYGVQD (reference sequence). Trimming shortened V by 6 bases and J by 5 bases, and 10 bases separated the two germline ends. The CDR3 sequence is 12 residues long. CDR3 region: CASRGTTETQYF. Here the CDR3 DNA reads TGCGCCAGCAGAGGGACGACGGAGACCCAGTACTTC.

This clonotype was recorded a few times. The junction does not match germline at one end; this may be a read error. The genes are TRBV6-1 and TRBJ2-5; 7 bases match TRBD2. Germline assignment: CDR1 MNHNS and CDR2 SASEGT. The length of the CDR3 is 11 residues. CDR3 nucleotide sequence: TGCGGAGCGGGAACCCAAGAGACCCAGTACTTC. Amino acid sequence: CGAGTQETQYF.

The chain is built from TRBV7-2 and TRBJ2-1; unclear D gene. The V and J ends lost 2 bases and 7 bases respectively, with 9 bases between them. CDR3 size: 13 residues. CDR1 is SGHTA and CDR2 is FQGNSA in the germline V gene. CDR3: CASSLSRLNEQFF. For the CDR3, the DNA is TGTGCCAGCAGCTTATCCAGGCTAAATGAGCAGTTCTTC.

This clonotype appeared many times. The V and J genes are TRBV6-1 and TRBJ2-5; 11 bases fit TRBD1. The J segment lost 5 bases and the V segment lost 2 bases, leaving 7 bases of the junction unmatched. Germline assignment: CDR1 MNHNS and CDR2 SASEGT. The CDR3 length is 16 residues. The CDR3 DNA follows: TGTGCCAGCAGTGAAAATTGGGGACAGGGGGGCGAGACCCAGTACTTC. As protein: CASSENWGQGGETQYF.

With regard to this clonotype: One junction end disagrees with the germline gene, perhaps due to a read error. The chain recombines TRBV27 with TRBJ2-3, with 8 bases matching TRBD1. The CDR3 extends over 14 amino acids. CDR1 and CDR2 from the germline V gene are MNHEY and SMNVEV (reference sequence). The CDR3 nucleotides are TGTCGCAGCAGGGGGCCCCGAGCCACAGATATGCAGTATTTC. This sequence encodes CRSRGPRATDMQYF.

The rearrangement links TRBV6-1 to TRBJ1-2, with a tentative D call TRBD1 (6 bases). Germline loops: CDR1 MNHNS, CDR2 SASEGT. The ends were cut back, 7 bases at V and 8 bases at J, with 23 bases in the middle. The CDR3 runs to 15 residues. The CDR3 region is CASTSAWDTVMGYTF. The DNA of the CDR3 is TGTGCCAGCACCAGCGCGTGGGACACGGTGATGGGCTACACCTTC.

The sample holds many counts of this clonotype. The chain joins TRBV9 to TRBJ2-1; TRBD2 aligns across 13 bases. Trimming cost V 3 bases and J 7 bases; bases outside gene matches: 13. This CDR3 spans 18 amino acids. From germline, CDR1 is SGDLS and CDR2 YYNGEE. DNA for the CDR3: TGTGCCAGCAGCGAGCGTAGAGGACTAGCGGGAGAAGGGAATGAGCAGTTCTTC. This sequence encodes CASSERRGLAGEGNEQFF.

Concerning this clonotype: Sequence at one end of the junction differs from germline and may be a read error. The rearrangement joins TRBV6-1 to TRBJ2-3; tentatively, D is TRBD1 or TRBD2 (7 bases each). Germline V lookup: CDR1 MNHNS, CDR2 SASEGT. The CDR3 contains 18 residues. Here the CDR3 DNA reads TGTGCCAGCAGTGGAGCGGGGCTAGGGGGAGGGGGCACAGATACGCAGTATTTC. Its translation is CASSGAGLGGGGTDTQYF.

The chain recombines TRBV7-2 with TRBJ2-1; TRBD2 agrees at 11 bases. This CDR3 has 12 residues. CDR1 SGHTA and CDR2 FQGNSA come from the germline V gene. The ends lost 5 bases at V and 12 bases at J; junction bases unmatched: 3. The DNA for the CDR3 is TGTGCCAGCAGCCGTGGGACTAGCGGGCAGTTCTTC. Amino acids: CASSRGTSGQFF.

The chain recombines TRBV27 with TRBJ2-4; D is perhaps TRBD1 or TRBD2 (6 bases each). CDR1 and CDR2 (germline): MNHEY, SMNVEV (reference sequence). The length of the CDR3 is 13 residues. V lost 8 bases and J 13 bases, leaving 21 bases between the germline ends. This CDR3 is CASGGLDQNTQYF. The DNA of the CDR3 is TGTGCCAGCGGGGGGCTTGACCAAAACACCCAGTACTTC.

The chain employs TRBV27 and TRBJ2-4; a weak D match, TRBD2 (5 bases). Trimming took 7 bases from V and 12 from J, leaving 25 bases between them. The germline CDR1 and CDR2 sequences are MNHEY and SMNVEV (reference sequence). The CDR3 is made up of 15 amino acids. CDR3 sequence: CASIPGMRATDTQYF. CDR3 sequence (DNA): TGTGCCAGCATTCCGGGGATGAGGGCTACAGACACTCAGTACTTC.

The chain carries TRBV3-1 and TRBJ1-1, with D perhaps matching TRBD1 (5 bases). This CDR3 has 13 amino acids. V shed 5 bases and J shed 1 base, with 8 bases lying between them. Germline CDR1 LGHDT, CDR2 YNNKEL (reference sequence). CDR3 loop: CASSSQGNTEAFF. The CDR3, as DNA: TGTGCCAGCAGCTCCCAGGGGAACACTGAAGCTTTCTTT.

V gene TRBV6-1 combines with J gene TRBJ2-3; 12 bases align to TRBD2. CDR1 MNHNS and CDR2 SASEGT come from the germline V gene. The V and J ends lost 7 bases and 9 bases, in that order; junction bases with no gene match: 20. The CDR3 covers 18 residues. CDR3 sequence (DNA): TGTGCCAGCACCCCCCGACTAGCGGGAGAAGGGGGACGGAAGACGCAGTATTTT. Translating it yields CASTPRLAGEGGRKTQYF.

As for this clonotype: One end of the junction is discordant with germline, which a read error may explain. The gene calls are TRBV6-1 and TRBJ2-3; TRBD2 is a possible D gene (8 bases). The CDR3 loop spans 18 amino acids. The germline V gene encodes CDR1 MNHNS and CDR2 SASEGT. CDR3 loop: CASSEAGLGGGDTDTQYF. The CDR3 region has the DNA TGTGCCAGCAGTGAAGCGGGACTAGGGGGCGGGGACACAGATACGCAGTATTTC.

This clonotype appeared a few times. The CDR3 DNA is TGTGCCAGCAGAGACCGACTAGCGGGAGCAACAGATACGCAGTATTTT. Its protein is CASRDRLAGATDTQYF. The chain carries TRBV11-2 and TRBJ2-3; 12 nucleotides match TRBD2. CDR3 size: 16 residues. The ends lost 6 bases at V and 3 bases at J; junction bases unmatched: 7. In germline, CDR1 is SGHAT, CDR2 FQNNGV.

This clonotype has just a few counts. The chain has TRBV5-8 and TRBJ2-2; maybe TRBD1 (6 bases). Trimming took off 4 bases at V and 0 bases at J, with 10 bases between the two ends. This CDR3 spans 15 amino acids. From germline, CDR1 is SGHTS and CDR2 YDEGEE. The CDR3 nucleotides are TGTGCCAGCAGCCAGACAGGAACGAACACCGGGGAGCTGTTTTTT. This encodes CASSQTGTNTGELFF. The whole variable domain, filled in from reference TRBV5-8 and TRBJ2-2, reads EAGVTQSPTHLIKTRGQQATLRCSPISGHTSVYWYQQALGLGLQFLLWYDEGEERNRGNFPPRFSGRQFPNYSSELNVNALELEDSALYLCASSQTGTNTGELFFGEGSRLTVL.

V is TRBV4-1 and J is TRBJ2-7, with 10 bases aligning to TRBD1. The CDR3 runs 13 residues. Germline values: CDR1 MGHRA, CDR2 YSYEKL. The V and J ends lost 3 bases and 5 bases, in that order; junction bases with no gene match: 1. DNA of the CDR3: TGCGCCAGCAGCCAGGGGACAGGGGACGAGCAGTACTTC. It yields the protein CASSQGTGDEQYF.

The CDR3 sequence: CASSDRTGSGEQYF. The DNA of the CDR3 is TGTGCCAGCAGCGATAGGACAGGGAGTGGCGAGCAGTACTTC. The rearrangement joins TRBV6-1 to TRBJ2-5, with 8 positions matching TRBD1. The end of the DNA aligns better with TRBJ2-7, so the J call may be wrong. The CDR3 is 14 amino acids. Germline V gene lookup returns CDR1 MNHNS and CDR2 SASEGT.

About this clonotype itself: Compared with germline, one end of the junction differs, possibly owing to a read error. In DNA form, the CDR3 reads TGTGCCAGCAGTTTAGTGCGGTGTAGCACAGATACGCAGTATTTC. This encodes CASSLVRCSTDTQYF. The chain is built from TRBV12-3 or TRBV12-4 and TRBJ2-3; the D is unclear. The CDR3 runs 15 residues.

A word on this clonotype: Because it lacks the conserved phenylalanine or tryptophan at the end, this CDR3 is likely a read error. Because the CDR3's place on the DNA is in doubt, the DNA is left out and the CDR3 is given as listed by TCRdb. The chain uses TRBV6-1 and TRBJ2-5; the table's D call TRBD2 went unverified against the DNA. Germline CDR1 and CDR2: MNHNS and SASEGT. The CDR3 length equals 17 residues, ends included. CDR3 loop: CASSEPGLAGDRESQYS.

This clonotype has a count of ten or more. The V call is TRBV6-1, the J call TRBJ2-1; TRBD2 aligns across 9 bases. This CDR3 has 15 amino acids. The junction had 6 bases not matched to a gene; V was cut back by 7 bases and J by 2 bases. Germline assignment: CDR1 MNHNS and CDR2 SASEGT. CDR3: CASNFRLAAYNEQFF. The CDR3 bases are TGTGCCAGCAACTTCCGACTAGCGGCCTACAATGAGCAGTTCTTC.

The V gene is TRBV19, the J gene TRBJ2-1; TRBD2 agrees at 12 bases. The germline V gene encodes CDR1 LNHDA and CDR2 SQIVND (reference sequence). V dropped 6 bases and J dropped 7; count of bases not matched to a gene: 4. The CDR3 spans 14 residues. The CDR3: CASRTSGSKNEQFF. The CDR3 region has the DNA TGTGCCAGTAGGACTAGCGGGAGTAAAAATGAGCAGTTCTTC. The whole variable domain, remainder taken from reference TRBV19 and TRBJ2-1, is DGGITQSPKYLFRKEGQNVTLSCEQNLNHDAMYWYRQDPGQGLRLIYYSQIVNDFQKGDIAEGYSVSREKKESFPLTVTSAQKNPTAFYLCASRTSGSKNEQFFGPGTRLTVL.

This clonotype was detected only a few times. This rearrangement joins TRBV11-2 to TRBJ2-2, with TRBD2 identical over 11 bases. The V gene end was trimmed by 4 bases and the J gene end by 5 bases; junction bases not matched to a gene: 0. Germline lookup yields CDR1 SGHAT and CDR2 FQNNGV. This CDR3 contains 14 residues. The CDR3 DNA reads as TGTGCCAGCAGCTGGACTAGCGGGACCGGGGAGCTGTTTTTT. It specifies CASSWTSGTGELFF.

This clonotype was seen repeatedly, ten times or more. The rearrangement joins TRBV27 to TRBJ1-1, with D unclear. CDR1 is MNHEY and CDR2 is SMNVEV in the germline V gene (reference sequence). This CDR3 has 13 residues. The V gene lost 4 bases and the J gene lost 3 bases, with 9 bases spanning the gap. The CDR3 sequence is CASSYTRDTEAFF. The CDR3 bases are TGTGCCAGCAGTTATACAAGGGACACTGAAGCTTTCTTT.

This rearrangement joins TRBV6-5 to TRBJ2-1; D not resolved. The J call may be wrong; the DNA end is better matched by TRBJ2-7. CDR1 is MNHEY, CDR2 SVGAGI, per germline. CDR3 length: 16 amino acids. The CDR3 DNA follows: TGTGCCAGCAGTTACTCGGACCAAATTCGCCCCTACGAGCAGTACTTC. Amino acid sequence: CASSYSDQIRPYEQYF.

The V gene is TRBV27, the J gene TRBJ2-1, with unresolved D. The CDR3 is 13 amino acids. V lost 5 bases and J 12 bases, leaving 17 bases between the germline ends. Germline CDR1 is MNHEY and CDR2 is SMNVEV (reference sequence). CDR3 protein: CASSPPSRIGQFF. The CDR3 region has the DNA TGTGCCAGCAGTCCCCCCTCTAGAATCGGGCAGTTCTTC.

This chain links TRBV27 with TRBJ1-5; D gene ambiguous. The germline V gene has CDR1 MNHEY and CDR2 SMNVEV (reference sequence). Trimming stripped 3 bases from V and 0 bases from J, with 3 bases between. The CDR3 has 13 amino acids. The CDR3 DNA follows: TGTGCCAGCAGTTTGGTTAGCAATCAGCCCCAGCATTTT. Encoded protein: CASSLVSNQPQHF.